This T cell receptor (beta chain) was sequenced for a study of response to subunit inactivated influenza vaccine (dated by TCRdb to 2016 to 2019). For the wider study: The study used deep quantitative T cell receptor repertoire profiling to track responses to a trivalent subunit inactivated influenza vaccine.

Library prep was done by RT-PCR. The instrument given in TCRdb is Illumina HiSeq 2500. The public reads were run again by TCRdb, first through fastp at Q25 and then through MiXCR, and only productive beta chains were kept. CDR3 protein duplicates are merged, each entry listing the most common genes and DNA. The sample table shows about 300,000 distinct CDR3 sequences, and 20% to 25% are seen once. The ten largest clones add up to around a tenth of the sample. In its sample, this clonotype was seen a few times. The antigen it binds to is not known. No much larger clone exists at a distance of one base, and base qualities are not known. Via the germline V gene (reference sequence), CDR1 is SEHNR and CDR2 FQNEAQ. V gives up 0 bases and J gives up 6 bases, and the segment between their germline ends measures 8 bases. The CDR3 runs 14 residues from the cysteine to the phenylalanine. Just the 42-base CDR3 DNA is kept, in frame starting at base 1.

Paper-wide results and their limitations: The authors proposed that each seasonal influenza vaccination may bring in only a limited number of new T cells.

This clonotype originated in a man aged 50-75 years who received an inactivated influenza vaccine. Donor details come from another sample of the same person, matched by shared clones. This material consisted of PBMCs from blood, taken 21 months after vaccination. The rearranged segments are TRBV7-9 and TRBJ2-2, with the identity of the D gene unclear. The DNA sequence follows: TGTGCCAGCAGCTTAGCGTTATCGGCCGGGGAGCTGTTTTTT. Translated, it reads CASSLALSAGELFF.